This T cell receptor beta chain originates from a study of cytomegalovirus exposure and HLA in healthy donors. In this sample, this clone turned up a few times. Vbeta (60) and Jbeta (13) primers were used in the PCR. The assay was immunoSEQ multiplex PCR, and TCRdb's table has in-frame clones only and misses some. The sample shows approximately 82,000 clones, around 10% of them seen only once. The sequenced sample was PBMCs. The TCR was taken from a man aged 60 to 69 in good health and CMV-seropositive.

CDR3 region: CASSLEYSSYEQYF. For the CDR3, the DNA is TGTGCCAGCAGCTTAGAATACAGCTCCTACGAGCAGTACTTC. V is TRBV7-9 and J is TRBJ2-7; D ambiguous. This CDR3 comprises 14 residues. V lost 1 base to trimming and J lost 0 bases, with 7 bases between them. The germline V gene has CDR1 SEHNR and CDR2 FQNEAQ (reference sequence).